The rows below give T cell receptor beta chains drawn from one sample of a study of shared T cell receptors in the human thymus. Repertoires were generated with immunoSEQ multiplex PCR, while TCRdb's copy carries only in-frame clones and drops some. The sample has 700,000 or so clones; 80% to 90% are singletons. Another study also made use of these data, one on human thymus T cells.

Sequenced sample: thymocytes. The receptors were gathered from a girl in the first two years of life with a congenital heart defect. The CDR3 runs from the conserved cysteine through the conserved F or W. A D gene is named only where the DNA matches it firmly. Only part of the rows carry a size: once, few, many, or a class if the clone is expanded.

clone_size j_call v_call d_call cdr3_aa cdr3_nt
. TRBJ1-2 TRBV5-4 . CASSFLPPSTYGYTF TGTGCCAGCAGCTTTCTACCCCCATCAACCTATGGCTACACCTTC
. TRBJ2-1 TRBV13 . CASSHPASQSPEQFF TGTGCCAGCAGCCACCCGGCTAGCCAGAGCCCTGAGCAGTTCTTC
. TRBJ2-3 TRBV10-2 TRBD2 CASRDGTSGGGVSTDTQYF TGCGCCAGCCGCGATGGGACTAGCGGGGGAGGGGTTAGCACAGATACGCAGTATTTT
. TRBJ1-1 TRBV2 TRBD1 CASSYPGQGATEAFF TGTGCCAGCAGTTACCCAGGACAGGGGGCCACTGAAGCTTTCTTT
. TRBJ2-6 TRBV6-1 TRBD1 CASSALPGQGSAGANVLTF TGTGCCAGCAGTGCCCTCCCGGGACAGGGATCTGCTGGGGCCAACGTCCTGACTTTC
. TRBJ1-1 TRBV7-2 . CASSLVYHPSPTEAFF TGTGCCAGCAGCTTAGTCTATCACCCTTCCCCCACTGAAGCTTTCTTT
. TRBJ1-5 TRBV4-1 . CASSQEDSRPQHF TGCGCCAGCAGCCAAGAAGACTCCCGGCCCCAGCATTTT
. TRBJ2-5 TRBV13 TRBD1 CASSLGSRDRGLQETQYF TGTGCCAGCAGCTTGGGCTCCCGGGACAGGGGCCTCCAAGAGACCCAGTACTTC
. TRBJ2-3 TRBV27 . CASSLWRGIPFTDTQYF TGTGCCAGCAGTTTATGGAGGGGCATTCCCTTCACAGATACGCAGTATTTT
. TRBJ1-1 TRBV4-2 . CASSHFPRTEAFF TGTGCCAGCAGTCATTTTCCCAGGACAGAAGCTTTCTTT
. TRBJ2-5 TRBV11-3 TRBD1 CASSLSGGVGETQYF TGTGCCAGCAGCTTATCAGGGGGCGTCGGAGAGACCCAGTACTTC
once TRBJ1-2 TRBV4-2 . CASSERAATGGYTF TGTGCCAGCAGCGAAAGGGCCGCTACGGGGGGCTACACCTTC
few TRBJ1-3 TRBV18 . CASSTGLAGNTIYF TGTGCCAGCTCAACTGGACTTGCTGGAAACACCATATATTTT
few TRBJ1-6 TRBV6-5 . CASTPVGHNSPLHF TGTGCCAGCACCCCGGTCGGTCATAATTCACCCCTCCACTTT
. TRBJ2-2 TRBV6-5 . CASMGTLRTGELFF TGTGCCAGCATGGGCACACTTCGCACCGGGGAGCTGTTTTTT
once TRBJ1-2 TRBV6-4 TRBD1 CASSERGRGYGYTF TGTGCCAGCAGTGAGCGCGGCAGGGGGTACGGCTACACCTTC
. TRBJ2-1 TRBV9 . CASSPWWGKQGYDNEQFF TGTGCCAGCAGCCCTTGGTGGGGAAAACAGGGTTATGACAATGAGCAGTTCTTC
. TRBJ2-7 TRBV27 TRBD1 CASRTGQGREQYF TGTGCCAGCCGCACGGGACAGGGTAGAGAGCAGTACTTC